This T cell receptor (beta chain) emerged from a study of T cells in Graves' hyperthyroidism and ophthalmopathy. Overall study results and limits: In the blood, most expanded thyroid clonotypes above 0.001 appeared as well.

Germline lookup yields CDR1 SGHTA and CDR2 FQGNSA. CDR3 size: 13 residues. V was clipped by 4 bases and J by 8 bases, with 12 bases between them. Regions amplified from RNA transcripts were the TCR beta CDR3 regions. In the first-round RT-PCR of the TCR CDR3, the HTBI primer set was used. MiXCR was run by TCRdb on the multiplex PCR reads, yielding one entry per CDR3 protein. The data contain around 250,000 distinct CDR3 sequences, 15% to 20% of them seen just once; the ten biggest clones take up about 30%. There are many counts of this clonotype. Its antigen is not identified. The sequenced material came from blood. This TCR derives from a woman aged 18-29 years with Graves' ophthalmopathy. The chain employs TRBV7-2 and TRBJ1-3; unclear D gene. The CDR3 protein is CASSSKAGYTIYF. As DNA, the CDR3 is TGTGCCAGCAGCTCCAAGGCGGGATACACCATATATTTT.